This record concerns one TCR beta chain sequence. This sample is drawn from a study of T cell responses to AZD1222 COVID-19 vaccine. TCRdb keeps only in-frame clones here, not all; method: immunoSEQ multiplex PCR. The sample carries some 130,000 clones, approximately 90% recorded once. Germline V CDR1 and CDR2: LGHDT, YNNKEL (reference sequence). The length of the CDR3 is 15 residues. Trimming took 0 bases from V and 3 from J, leaving 11 bases between them. The chain has TRBV3-1 (or the pseudogene TRBV3-2) and TRBJ2-5; no firm D call. This specimen was peripheral blood, taken on day 0 of AZD1222 vaccination. The clonotype comes from an adult in good health. This CDR3 is CASSQEPGLKETQYF. The CDR3 DNA sequence: TGTGCCAGCAGCCAAGAGCCAGGTTTGAAAGAGACCCAGTACTTC.